A selection of T cell receptor beta chains follows, all from one sample in a study of blood T cell repertoires in COVID-19. Assay: immunoSEQ multiplex PCR; the TCRdb copy retains only in-frame clones and omits some. This sample has roughly 200,000 clones; approximately 83% occur once, and the top ten carry 9.5% to 13%. Sequenced: peripheral blood. The receptors derive from a human donor with active or convalescent COVID-19. The donor label of this sample is uncertain. Both conserved end residues are part of each CDR3. A D gene is named only where the DNA matches it firmly. The size of a clone is reported for some rows only, either as once, few or many, or as a class for expanded clones.

>.|TRBJ2-2|.|TRBV7-3
CASSLTGGENTGELFF
TGTGCCAGCAGCTTAACTGGGGGCGAGAACACCGGGGAGCTGTTTTTT
>.|TRBJ1-4|.|TRBV27
CASSHLSTMGGTNEKLFF
TGTGCCAGCAGTCATCTCTCCACGATGGGGGGAACTAATGAAAAACTGTTTTTT
>.|TRBJ2-5|.|TRBV11-2
CASSQSGTGRQETQYF
TGTGCCAGCAGCCAAAGCGGGACAGGAAGGCAAGAGACCCAGTACTTC
>.|TRBJ2-5|.|TRBV2
CASRAGQPQETQYF
TGTGCCAGCAGGGCAGGACAGCCTCAAGAGACCCAGTACTTC
>.|TRBJ1-2|.|TRBV7-2
CASSLYVAEGYGYTF
TGTGCCAGCAGCTTATATGTAGCAGAGGGTTATGGCTACACCTTC
>once|TRBJ2-2|.|TRBV7-9
CASSTDFGPGELFF
TGTGCCAGCAGCACCGACTTCGGCCCCGGGGAGCTGTTTTTT
>.|TRBJ1-5|TRBD1|TRBV19
CASRIQGPGDQPQHF
TGTGCCAGTAGGATACAGGGGCCTGGGGATCAGCCCCAGCATTTT
>.|TRBJ2-5|.|TRBV3-1/TRBV3-2
CASSTSRAGPMSLETQYF
TGTGCCAGCAGCACCTCACGAGCAGGGCCCATGTCCCTAGAGACCCAGTACTTC
>.|TRBJ2-1|.|TRBV6-4
CASSSGLEGYNEQFF
TGTGCCAGCAGCAGTGGGTTGGAGGGCTACAATGAGCAGTTCTTC
>.|TRBJ2-2|.|TRBV28
CASSLVLAADTGELFF
TGTGCCAGCAGTTTAGTGTTGGCGGCCGACACCGGGGAGCTGTTTTTT
>few|TRBJ1-2|.|TRBV12-3/TRBV12-4
CASSSNPGGYTF
TGTGCCAGCAGTTCAAATCCGGGTGGCTACACCTTC
>once|TRBJ1-2|TRBD1|TRBV5-4
CASSPDRGLGGYTF
TGTGCCAGCAGCCCCGACAGGGGGTTGGGTGGCTACACCTTC
>.|TRBJ2-5|.|TRBV19
CASSIADQETQYF
TGTGCCAGTAGTATTGCAGATCAAGAGACCCAGTACTTC